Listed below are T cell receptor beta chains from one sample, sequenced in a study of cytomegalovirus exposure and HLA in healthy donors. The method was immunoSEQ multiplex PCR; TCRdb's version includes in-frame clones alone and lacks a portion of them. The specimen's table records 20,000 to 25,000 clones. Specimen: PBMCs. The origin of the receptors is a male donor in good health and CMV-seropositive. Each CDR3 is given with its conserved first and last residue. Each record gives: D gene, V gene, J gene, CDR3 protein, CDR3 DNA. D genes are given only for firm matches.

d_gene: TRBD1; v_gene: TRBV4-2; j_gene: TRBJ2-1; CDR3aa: CASSQVIGQGGNEQFF; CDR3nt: TGTGCCAGCAGCCAAGTAATCGGACAGGGGGGAAATGAGCAGTTCTTC
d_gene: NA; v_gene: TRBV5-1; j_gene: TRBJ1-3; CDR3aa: CASSYDPTGGNTIYF; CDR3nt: TGCGCCAGCAGCTACGACCCCACGGGAGGAAACACCATATATTTT
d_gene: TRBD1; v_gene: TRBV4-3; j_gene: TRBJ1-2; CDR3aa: CASSQTQGDYGYTF; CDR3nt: TGCGCCAGCAGCCAGACACAGGGGGACTATGGCTACACCTTC
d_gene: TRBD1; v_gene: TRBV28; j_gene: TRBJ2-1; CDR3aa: CASSLGTGGSYNEQFF; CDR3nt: TGTGCCAGCAGTTTAGGGACAGGGGGCTCCTACAATGAGCAGTTCTTC
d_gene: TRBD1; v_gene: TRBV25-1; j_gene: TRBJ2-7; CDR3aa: CASSGGTGGVEVHYEQYF; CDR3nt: TGTGCCAGCAGTGGTGGGACAGGGGGTGTAGAGGTCCACTACGAGCAGTACTTC
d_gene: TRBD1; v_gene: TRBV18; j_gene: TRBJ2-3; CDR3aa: CASSGTETSTDTQYF; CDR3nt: TGTGCCAGCTCCGGGACAGAAACTAGCACAGATACGCAGTATTTT
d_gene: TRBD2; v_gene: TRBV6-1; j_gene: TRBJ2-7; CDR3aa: CASRRTSGGNYEQYF; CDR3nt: TGTGCCAGCAGGAGAACTAGCGGGGGAAACTACGAGCAGTACTTC
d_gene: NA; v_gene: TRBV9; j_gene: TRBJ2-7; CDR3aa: CASSVGSASPYEQYF; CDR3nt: TGTGCCAGCAGCGTAGGGTCAGCTAGCCCCTACGAGCAGTACTTC
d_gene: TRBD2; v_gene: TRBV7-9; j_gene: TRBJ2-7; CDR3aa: CASSPRLAGSYEQYF; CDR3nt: TGTGCCAGCAGCCCTAGACTAGCGGGGTCCTACGAGCAGTACTTC
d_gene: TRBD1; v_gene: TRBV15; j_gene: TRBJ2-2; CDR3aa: CATSRRQGTGELFF; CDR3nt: TGTGCCACCAGCAGAAGACAGGGAACCGGGGAGCTGTTTTTT
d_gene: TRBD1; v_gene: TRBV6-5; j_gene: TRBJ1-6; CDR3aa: CASRGQLYNSPLHF; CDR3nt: TGTGCCAGCAGGGGACAGCTCTATAATTCACCCCTACACTTT
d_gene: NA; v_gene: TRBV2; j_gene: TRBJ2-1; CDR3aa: CASRENNEQFF; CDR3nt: TGTGCCAGCAGGGAGAACAATGAGCAGTTCTTC
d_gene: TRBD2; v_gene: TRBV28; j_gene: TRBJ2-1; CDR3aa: CASSLAGETYNEQFF; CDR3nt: TGTGCCAGCAGTCTAGCGGGAGAGACCTACAATGAGCAGTTCTTC
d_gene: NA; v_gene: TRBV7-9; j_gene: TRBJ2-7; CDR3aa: CASSLGANVYEQYF; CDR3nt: TGTGCCAGCAGCTTAGGCGCAAATGTCTACGAGCAGTACTTC
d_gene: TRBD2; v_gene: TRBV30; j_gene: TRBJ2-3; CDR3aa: CAWTWEGKQYF; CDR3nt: TGTGCCTGGACCTGGGAGGGTAAGCAGTATTTT
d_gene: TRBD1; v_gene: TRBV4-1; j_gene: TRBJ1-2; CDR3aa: CASSQAGRGHYGYTF; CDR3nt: TGCGCCAGCAGCCAAGCAGGCAGGGGGCACTATGGCTACACCTTC
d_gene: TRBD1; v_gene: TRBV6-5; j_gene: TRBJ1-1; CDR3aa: CASRLTGAGRTEAFF; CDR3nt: TGTGCCAGCAGGCTGACAGGGGCGGGGAGGACTGAAGCTTTCTTT
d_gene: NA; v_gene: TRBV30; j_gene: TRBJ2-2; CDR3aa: CAWILKGNGELFF; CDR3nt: TGTGCCTGGATCTTAAAGGGGAACGGGGAGCTGTTTTTT
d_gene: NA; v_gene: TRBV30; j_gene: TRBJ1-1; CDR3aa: CAFFEWGPFF; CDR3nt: TGTGCCTTCTTCGAATGGGGCCCTTTCTTT
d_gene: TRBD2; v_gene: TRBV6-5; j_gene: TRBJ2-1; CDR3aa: CASSRGLAFVDEQFF; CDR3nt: TGTGCCAGCAGCCGGGGACTAGCATTTGTGGATGAGCAGTTCTTC
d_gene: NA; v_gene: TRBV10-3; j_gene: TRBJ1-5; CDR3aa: CASRGGNQPQHF; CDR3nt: TGTGCCAGCAGGGGAGGCAATCAGCCCCAGCATTTT
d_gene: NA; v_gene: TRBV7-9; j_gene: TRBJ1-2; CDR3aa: CASRQTGNYGYTF; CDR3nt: TGTGCCAGCAGACAAACAGGGAACTATGGCTACACCTTC
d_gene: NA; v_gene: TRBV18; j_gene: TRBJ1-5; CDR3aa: CASSLGLVSNQPQHF; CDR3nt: TGTGCCAGCTCTCTTGGACTGGTTAGCAATCAGCCCCAGCATTTT
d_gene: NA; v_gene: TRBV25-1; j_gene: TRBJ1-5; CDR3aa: CASSEWGHSHQPQHF; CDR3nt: TGTGCCAGCAGTGAATGGGGGCACTCTCATCAGCCCCAGCATTTT
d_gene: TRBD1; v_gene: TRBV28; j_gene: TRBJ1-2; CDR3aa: CASSLTGQGNYGYTF; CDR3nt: TGTGCCAGCAGTCTAACCGGACAGGGGAACTATGGCTACACCTTC
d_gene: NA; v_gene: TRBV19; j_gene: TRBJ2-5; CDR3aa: CASSLQGPQETQYF; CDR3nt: TGTGCCAGTAGTCTACAGGGACCCCAAGAGACCCAGTACTTC
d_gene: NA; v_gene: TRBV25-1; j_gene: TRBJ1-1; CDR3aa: CASKRNTEAFF; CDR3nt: TGTGCCAGCAAGAGGAACACTGAAGCTTTCTTT
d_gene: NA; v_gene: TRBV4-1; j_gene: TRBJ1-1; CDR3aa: CASSQAGGEMETEAFF; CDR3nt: TGCGCCAGCAGCCAAGCGGGGGGCGAGATGGAGACTGAAGCTTTCTTT
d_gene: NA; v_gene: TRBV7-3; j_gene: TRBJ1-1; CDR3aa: CASSVGQNTEAFF; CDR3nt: TGTGCCAGCAGCGTGGGACAGAACACTGAAGCTTTCTTT
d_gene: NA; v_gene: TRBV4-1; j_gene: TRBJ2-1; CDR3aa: CASSQDPPGFNPYNEQFF; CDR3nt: TGCGCCAGCAGCCAAGATCCCCCCGGGTTCAACCCGTACAATGAGCAGTTCTTC
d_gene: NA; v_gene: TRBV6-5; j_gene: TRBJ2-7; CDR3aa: CASSYLKGKGSYEQYF; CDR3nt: TGTGCCAGCAGTTACTTAAAAGGGAAGGGGTCCTACGAGCAGTACTTC
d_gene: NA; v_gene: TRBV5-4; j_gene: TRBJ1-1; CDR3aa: CASSLQSQNTEAFF; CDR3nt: TGTGCCAGCAGCTTGCAGTCCCAGAACACTGAAGCTTTCTTT
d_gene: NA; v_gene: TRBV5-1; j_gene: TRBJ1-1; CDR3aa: CASSSPGRKEANTEAFF; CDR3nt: TGCGCCAGCAGCTCGCCGGGAAGAAAAGAGGCCAACACTGAAGCTTTCTTT
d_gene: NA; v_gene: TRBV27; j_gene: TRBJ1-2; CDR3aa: CASTPREGVRYGYTF; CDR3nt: TGTGCCAGCACTCCTCGGGAGGGGGTACGTTATGGCTACACCTTC
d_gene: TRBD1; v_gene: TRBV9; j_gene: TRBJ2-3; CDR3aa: CASSGQQGSLSTDTQYF; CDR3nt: TGTGCCAGCAGCGGACAACAGGGGTCCCTTAGCACAGATACGCAGTATTTT
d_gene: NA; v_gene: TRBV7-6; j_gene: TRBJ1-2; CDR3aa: CASSQRGFYGYTF; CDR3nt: TGTGCCAGCAGCCAGCGGGGATTCTATGGCTACACCTTC
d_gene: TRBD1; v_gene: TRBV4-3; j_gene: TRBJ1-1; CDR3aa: CASSQDDRGNTEAFF; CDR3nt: TGCGCCAGCAGCCAAGATGACAGGGGGAACACTGAAGCTTTCTTT